One and the same sample provided the 16 T cell receptor beta chains below, sequenced in a study of blood T cell repertoires in COVID-19. Measured with immunoSEQ multiplex PCR; TCRdb has only the in-frame clones, and not every one. The repertoire holds 200,000 to 300,000 clones, with 85% to 90% as singletons. The sample taken for sequencing was peripheral blood. These receptors all come from a woman aged 40 to 50 who had recovered from COVID-19.

The chain couples TRBV27 to TRBJ2-2; D gene ambiguous. Germline CDR1 is MNHEY and CDR2 is SMNVEV (reference sequence). CDR3 length: 14 residues. V was pared by 7 bases and J by 0 bases, with 9 bases between. The CDR3 spells CASTHYSNTGELFF. The CDR3 nucleotides read TGTGCCAGCACGCACTACTCGAACACCGGGGAGCTGTTTTTT.

CDR3 nucleotide sequence: TGTGCCAGCAGAGCACCGGGACAGGGGACCTATGGCTACACCTTC. Its protein product is CASRAPGQGTYGYTF. This chain uses TRBV6-5 with TRBJ1-2; 10 bases agree with TRBD1. This CDR3 comprises 15 residues. In germline, CDR1 is MNHEY, CDR2 SVGAGI. V shed 6 bases, J shed 4 bases, and the junction held 8 bases outside the gene matches.

The V and J genes are TRBV5-4 and TRBJ2-1; TRBD2 aligns across 7 bases. CDR1 and CDR2 (germline): SGHNT, YYREEE (reference sequence). The CDR3 runs 15 residues. The ends lost 0 bases at V and 2 bases at J; junction bases unmatched: 2. The CDR3 DNA is TGTGCCAGCAGCTTGGGGGGGGGAGCCTACAATGAGCAGTTCTTC. As protein: CASSLGGGAYNEQFF.

V usage is TRBV18 and J usage is TRBJ2-4, with TRBD2 matching over 7 bases. The CDR3 contains 13 residues. Germline V gives CDR1 KGHSH, CDR2 LQKENI. J was trimmed by 8 bases and V by 3 bases; bases with no gene match: 4. The CDR3 spells CASSPQGRDIQYF. The CDR3 DNA follows: TGTGCCAGCTCACCCCAAGGGAGGGACATTCAGTACTTC. The complete variable domain, with remaining parts taken from reference TRBV18 and TRBJ2-4, reads NAGVMQNPRHLVRRRGQEARLRCSPMKGHSHVYWYRQLPEEGLKFMVYLQKENIIDESGMPKERFSAEFPKEGPSILRIQQVVRGDSAAYFCASSPQGRDIQYFGAGTRLSVL.

This clone was observed many times. The V and J genes are TRBV30 and TRBJ1-2; D is uncertain. V dropped 0 bases and J dropped 4 bases, with 15 bases sitting between them. The CDR3 totals 15 residues. Germline loops: CDR1 GTSNPN, CDR2 SVGIG (reference sequence). CDR3 sequence: CAWSVLGSSSYGYTF. In DNA form, the CDR3 reads TGTGCCTGGAGTGTGTTGGGCAGTTCCTCCTATGGCTACACCTTC.

V and J are TRBV6-5 and TRBJ1-6; 10 nucleotides agree with TRBD1. The CDR3 is 15 amino acids. Germline lookup yields CDR1 MNHEY and CDR2 SVGAGI. V shed 6 bases, J shed 8 bases, and the junction held 7 bases outside the gene matches. The CDR3 DNA is TGTGCCAGCAGACCGGGGACAGGGGTTGATTCACCCCTCCACTTT. It yields the protein CASRPGTGVDSPLHF.

J is TRBJ2-1 and V is TRBV7-2, with 7 bases lining up with TRBD2. The CDR3 is 14 amino acids. Germline V gives CDR1 SGHTA, CDR2 FQGNSA. V trimming: 8 bases; J trimming: 2 bases; junction bases outside the gene matches: 6. The CDR3: CASLRDYTYNEQFF. The CDR3 DNA sequence: TGTGCCAGCCTCCGGGACTACACCTACAATGAGCAGTTCTTC.

V and J are TRBV5-6 and TRBJ2-5, with D hard to call. The germline gives CDR1 SGHDT, CDR2 YYEEEE. CDR3 length: 12 amino acids. V was clipped by 4 bases and J by 5 bases, with 9 bases between them. CDR3 region: CASSLGVETQYF. In nucleotides, the CDR3 is TGTGCCAGCAGCCTGGGCGTGGAGACCCAGTACTTC.

V usage is TRBV5-5 and J usage is TRBJ1-1, with 7 bases fitting TRBD1. The germline V gene encodes CDR1 SGHKS and CDR2 YYEKEE (reference sequence). V shed 2 bases, J shed 0 bases, and the junction held 7 bases outside the gene matches. The length of the CDR3 is 16 residues. CDR3 DNA sequence: TGTGCCAGCAGCTTCGCCCAGGGGGGCCTGAACACTGAAGCTTTCTTT. Translated, it gives CASSFAQGGLNTEAFF.

Only one count was recorded for this clone. The rearrangement links TRBV7-3 to TRBJ1-1; 7 bases align to TRBD1. The V and J ends lost 8 bases and 1 base, in that order; junction bases with no gene match: 7. Germline CDR1 and CDR2: SGHTA and FQGTGA. CDR3 length: 14 amino acids. As DNA, the CDR3 is TGTGCCAGCGGCCCCGGGGACAGGAACACTGAAGCTTTCTTT. As protein: CASGPGDRNTEAFF.

J is TRBJ1-1 and V is TRBV7-2; D perhaps matches TRBD1 (5 bases). CDR3 length: 15 residues. CDR1 SGHTA and CDR2 FQGNSA come from the germline V gene. V shed 4 bases and J shed 0 bases, with 12 bases lying between them. The CDR3 coding sequence is TGTGCCAGCAGCTCCTGGGGGGGGATGAACACTGAAGCTTTCTTT. It translates to CASSSWGGMNTEAFF.

J is TRBJ2-7 and V is TRBV9, with D perhaps TRBD2 (6 bases). V lost 0 bases and J 5 bases, leaving 12 bases between the germline ends. The CDR3 covers 14 residues. Germline loops: CDR1 SGDLS, CDR2 YYNGEE. This CDR3 is CASSVDGSPNEQYF. Written as DNA, the CDR3 is TGTGCCAGCAGCGTAGACGGGAGCCCCAACGAGCAGTACTTC.

The chain carries TRBV5-1 and TRBJ2-1, with D possibly TRBD2 on 7 matching bases. Germline V gene data show CDR1 as SGHRS and CDR2 as YFSETQ. CDR3 length: 16 amino acids. Trimming shortened V by 6 bases and J by 1 base, and 17 bases separated the two germline ends. CDR3 nucleotides: TGCGCCAGCAACCCGTCGAGGGGGGGGTCCTACAATGAGCAGTTCTTC. It yields the protein CASNPSRGGSYNEQFF.

The chain is built from TRBV10-2 and TRBJ2-2; D not resolved. CDR3 size: 13 residues. Per the germline V gene, CDR1 is WSHSY and CDR2 is SAAADI. V was cut by 4 bases and J by 1 base, with 4 bases left in between. The CDR3, as DNA: TGCGCCAGCAGTGGCGTGAACACCGGGGAGCTGTTTTTT. Translation gives CASSGVNTGELFF.

The gene calls are TRBV6-2 or TRBV6-3 and TRBJ1-1; D is possibly TRBD1 (6 bases). Trimming took off 5 bases at V and 4 bases at J, with 8 bases between the two ends. Looked up from germline, CDR1 is MNHEY and CDR2 is SVGEGT. The CDR3 length is 12 residues. The CDR3 protein is CASSPGVTEAFF. CDR3 sequence (DNA): TGTGCCAGCAGTCCAGGGGTCACTGAAGCTTTCTTT.

The table lists this clone with a few counts. This chain connects TRBV29-1 to TRBJ2-3; TRBD2 matches at 8 bases. The CDR3 consists of 15 residues. The V gene's germline CDR1 is SQVTM and CDR2 ANQGSEA. The J segment lost 0 bases and the V segment lost 4 bases, leaving 6 bases of the junction unmatched. The CDR3 region has the DNA TGCAGCGTTGCCCCTAGCGGGTCTAGCACAGATACGCAGTATTTT. Amino acids: CSVAPSGSSTDTQYF.